The 26 T cell receptor beta chains in this list originate from one sample, sequenced in a study of blood T cell repertoires in COVID-19. Here immunoSEQ multiplex PCR was the method, and the copy in TCRdb shows in-frame clones only, minus some. The sample contains about 84,000 clones, 65% to 85% of which appear only once. The source material was peripheral blood. The receptors were sampled from a woman aged 80 or older with acute or convalescent COVID-19.

The chain uses TRBV3-1 (or the pseudogene TRBV3-2) and TRBJ2-1; 7 nucleotides agree with TRBD2. J gave up 0 bases and V 4 bases, and 15 bases lay outside the gene matches. Germline lookup yields CDR1 LGHDT and CDR2 YNNKEL (reference sequence). The CDR3 covers 19 residues. The CDR3 loop is CASSPKGGSRGSSYNEQFF. In DNA, the CDR3 is TGTGCCAGCAGCCCTAAGGGCGGATCGCGGGGGAGCTCCTACAATGAGCAGTTCTTC.

The CDR3 is CAIGQGAIEQYF. The CDR3 DNA follows: TGTGCCATCGGACAGGGGGCTATCGAGCAGTACTTC. The V gene is TRBV10-3, the J gene TRBJ2-7, with 11 bases fitting TRBD1. This CDR3 contains 12 residues. CDR1 and CDR2 (germline): ENHRY, SYGVKD. Trimming removed 8 bases from V and 6 bases from J; junction bases left unmatched: 3.

V is TRBV25-1 and J is TRBJ2-5; possible D gene TRBD2, 6 bases. Germline CDR1 is MGHDK and CDR2 is SYGVNS. The CDR3 loop spans 16 amino acids. The V and J ends lost 1 base and 5 bases respectively, with 17 bases between them. The CDR3, as DNA: TGTGCCAGCAGTGAATTGTCCCAAACCAGCGGGGAGACCCAGTACTTC. Amino acid sequence: CASSELSQTSGETQYF. The complete variable domain, with remaining parts taken from reference TRBV25-1 and TRBJ2-5, reads EADIYQTPRYLVIGTGKKITLECSQTMGHDKMYWYQQDPGMELHLIHYSYGVNSTEKGDLSSESTVSRIRTEHFPLTLESARPSHTSQYLCASSELSQTSGETQYFGPGTRLLVL.

This clone is a singleton in its sample. The gene calls are TRBV6-4 and TRBJ2-3; no definite D call. Germline CDR1 MRHNA, CDR2 SNTAGT. The CDR3 has 13 amino acids. The V end lost 3 bases, the J end lost 3 bases, and 7 bases lay between the germline ends. CDR3 loop: CASSERWTDTQYF. The DNA for the CDR3 is TGTGCCAGCAGTGAGAGGTGGACAGATACGCAGTATTTT.

The chain recombines TRBV7-6 with TRBJ2-1; 9 positions agree with TRBD2. The CDR3 extends over 17 amino acids. Germline CDR1 reads SGHVS; CDR2 reads FNYEAQ. V shed 1 base and J 0 bases; nucleotides not matched to a gene: 4. This CDR3 reads CASSLGLAENSYNEQFF. In DNA form, the CDR3 reads TGTGCCAGCAGCTTAGGACTAGCGGAAAACTCCTACAATGAGCAGTTCTTC.

The rearrangement uses TRBV7-3 and TRBJ2-2, with TRBD2 identical over 11 bases. The CDR3 totals 16 residues. V lost 4 bases, J lost 4 bases, and 5 bases stayed unmatched. From germline, CDR1 is SGHTA and CDR2 FQGTGA. Here the CDR3 DNA reads TGTGCCAGCAGCTCATCCGGGACTAGCGGCACCGGGGAGCTGTTTTTT. The encoded protein is CASSSSGTSGTGELFF.

This chain uses TRBV15 with TRBJ2-5, with 12 bases matching TRBD1. The CDR3 loop spans 16 amino acids. V shed 6 bases, J shed 2 bases, and the junction held 7 bases outside the gene matches. Per germline, CDR1 LNHNV and CDR2 YYDKDF (reference sequence). CDR3 in amino acids: CATRGTGGAWQETQYF. The CDR3 coding sequence is TGTGCCACCAGGGGGACAGGGGGCGCGTGGCAAGAGACCCAGTACTTC.

This clone was counted once. The chain carries TRBV27 and TRBJ1-5; D perhaps matches TRBD1 (5 bases). The germline CDR1 and CDR2 sequences are MNHEY and SMNVEV (reference sequence). There are 16 residues in the CDR3. V was clipped by 8 bases and J by 1 base, with 18 bases between them. The CDR3 protein is CASQQSWGLSNQPQHF. CDR3 DNA sequence: TGTGCCAGCCAACAAAGTTGGGGCTTAAGCAATCAGCCCCAGCATTTT.

This clone came up once. The chain employs TRBV5-1 and TRBJ2-2; D gene unclear. Germline V gene lookup returns CDR1 SGHRS and CDR2 YFSETQ. There are 15 residues in the CDR3. The V end lost 0 bases, the J end lost 0 bases, and 6 bases lay between the germline ends. This CDR3 reads CASSLDTTNTGELFF. CDR3 coding DNA: TGCGCCAGCAGCTTGGACACAACGAACACCGGGGAGCTGTTTTTT.

This clone occurred a few times. The V and J genes are TRBV24-1 and TRBJ2-2; 12 bases fit TRBD2. Germline V lookup: CDR1 KGHDR, CDR2 SFDVKD. V lost 4 bases, J lost 4 bases, and 6 bases stayed unmatched. The CDR3 has 17 amino acids. The CDR3 loop is CATSDLLAGGGTGELFF. DNA of the CDR3: TGTGCCACCAGTGACCTACTAGCGGGAGGTGGCACCGGGGAGCTGTTTTTT.

The chain combines TRBV11-3 with TRBJ1-1, with 7 bases aligning to TRBD1. The CDR3 is made up of 16 amino acids. The V gene's germline CDR1 is SGHNT and CDR2 YENEEA. The junction had 5 bases not matched to a gene; V was cut back by 1 base and J by 0 bases. In DNA form, the CDR3 reads TGTGCCAGCAGCTTAGGGGGACAGCACATGAACACTGAAGCTTTCTTT. Translated, it gives CASSLGGQHMNTEAFF.

The V call is TRBV18, the J call TRBJ2-7, with 7 bases that match TRBD2. The CDR3 spans 14 residues. Germline-derived CDR1 and CDR2 are KGHSH and LQKENI. V lost 2 bases, J lost 5 bases, and 6 bases stayed unmatched. CDR3 region: CASSPAAGVNEQYF. The CDR3 coding sequence is TGTGCCAGCTCACCAGCGGCGGGAGTGAACGAGCAGTACTTC.

The V gene is TRBV7-6, the J gene TRBJ2-7; D call uncertain. Trimming stripped 1 base from V and 6 bases from J, with 10 bases between. The CDR3 consists of 13 residues. CDR1 SGHVS and CDR2 FNYEAQ come from the germline V gene. CDR3 coding DNA: TGTGCCAGCAGCTTAGAAAGAGGCGGCGAGCAGTACTTC. Translating gives CASSLERGGEQYF.

The chain uses TRBV19 and TRBJ1-5; TRBD1 aligns across 7 bases. This CDR3 contains 14 residues. Germline V lookup: CDR1 LNHDA, CDR2 SQIVND (reference sequence). Germline trimming cut 4 bases from V and 2 bases from J; bases unmatched to any gene: 2. CDR3 loop: CASSTTGGNQPQHF. The CDR3 DNA reads TGTGCCAGTAGTACTACAGGGGGCAATCAGCCCCAGCATTTT.

The rearrangement uses TRBV28 and TRBJ2-7; weak D call: TRBD2 (5 bases). The CDR3 is 14 residues long. CDR1 and CDR2 (germline): MDHEN, SYDVKM. V shed 7 bases and J shed 0 bases, with 13 bases lying between them. CDR3 in DNA: TGTGCCAGCACCACGCCGGACTTCTCCTACGAGCAGTACTTC. Translation gives CASTTPDFSYEQYF.

This clone was recorded a few times. Additional DNA sequences in this sample encode the identical CDR3. The V and J genes are TRBV12-3 or TRBV12-4 and TRBJ1-1; 7 positions match TRBD1. This CDR3 spans 13 amino acids. Trimming took 3 bases from V and 5 from J; bases not matched to a gene: 3. The CDR3 loop is CASSLYRGTEAFF. The CDR3 DNA reads TGTGCCAGCAGTTTGTACAGGGGTACTGAAGCTTTCTTT.

The V call is TRBV3-1 (or the pseudogene TRBV3-2), the J call TRBJ1-2, with a possible D match to TRBD1 (6 bases). The CDR3 loop spans 12 amino acids. V lost 4 bases and J 10 bases, leaving 13 bases between the germline ends. CDR1 is LGHDT and CDR2 is YNNKEL in the germline V gene (reference sequence). The CDR3 DNA sequence: TGTGCCAGCAGCCTTACCGGGACAAACTACACCTTC. Translated, it gives CASSLTGTNYTF.

The chain joins TRBV27 to TRBJ2-1, with D tentatively TRBD2 (5 bases). V lost 3 bases, J lost 4 bases, and 7 bases lay in between. Looked up from germline, CDR1 is MNHEY and CDR2 is SMNVEV (reference sequence). The CDR3 covers 13 residues. CDR3 sequence (DNA): TGTGCCAGCAGTTTCCGGGGTTACAATGAGCAGTTCTTC. It is translated as CASSFRGYNEQFF.

The gene calls are TRBV19 and TRBJ1-2; no firm D call. Per germline, CDR1 LNHDA and CDR2 SQIVND (reference sequence). V was pared by 11 bases and J by 1 base, with 20 bases between. This CDR3 contains 15 residues. The CDR3 loop reads CASNGEAAGNYGYTF. The CDR3 coding sequence is TGTGCCTCCAATGGCGAGGCGGCCGGTAACTATGGCTACACCTTC. Based on the CDR3 plus reference TRBV19 and TRBJ1-2, the full variable domain is DGGITQSPKYLFRKEGQNVTLSCEQNLNHDAMYWYRQDPGQGLRLIYYSQIVNDFQKGDIAEGYSVSREKKESFPLTVTSAQKNPTAFYLCASNGEAAGNYGYTFGSGTRLTVV.

This clone was detected only a few times. The same CDR3 is also encoded by other DNA sequences in this sample. This chain connects TRBV4-1 to TRBJ2-4, with a possible D match to TRBD1 (5 bases). V lost 3 bases to trimming and J lost 2 bases, with 11 bases between them. This CDR3 is built from 15 residues. CDR1 MGHRA and CDR2 YSYEKL come from the germline V gene. DNA of the CDR3: TGCGCCAGCAGCCAGGGGCAGGGAACCAAAAACATTCAGTACTTC. It yields the protein CASSQGQGTKNIQYF.

This clone was seen more than once but under ten times. The rearrangement joins TRBV6-5 to TRBJ2-7; D gene ambiguous. Per germline, CDR1 MNHEY and CDR2 SVGAGI. Trimming cost V 6 bases and J 0 bases, with 6 bases left between them. The CDR3 covers 12 residues. CDR3 loop: CASRGNSYEQYF. The CDR3 DNA reads TGTGCCAGCAGGGGCAACTCCTACGAGCAGTACTTC.

The rearrangement uses TRBV6-6 and TRBJ2-1; 12 nucleotides align to TRBD2. Germline V lookup: CDR1 MNHNY, CDR2 SVGAGI (reference sequence). The J segment lost 7 bases and the V segment lost 4 bases, leaving 2 bases of the junction unmatched. The length of the CDR3 is 14 residues. CDR3 coding DNA: TGTGCCAGCAGTTTAGGGACTAGCGGGAATGAGCAGTTCTTC. This codes for CASSLGTSGNEQFF.

This chain connects TRBV5-1 to TRBJ2-7; TRBD2 agrees at 9 bases. Germline V gives CDR1 SGHRS, CDR2 YFSETQ. J was trimmed by 3 bases and V by 0 bases; bases with no gene match: 4. This CDR3 has 15 residues. CDR3: CASSLGLAALYEQYF. Here the CDR3 DNA reads TGCGCCAGCAGCTTGGGACTAGCGGCCCTCTACGAGCAGTACTTC. The whole variable domain, filled in from reference TRBV5-1 and TRBJ2-7, reads KAGVTQTPRYLIKTRGQQVTLSCSPISGHRSVSWYQQTPGQGLQFLFEYFSETQRNKGNFPGRFSGRQFSNSRSEMNVSTLELGDSALYLCASSLGLAALYEQYFGPGTRLTVT.

Regarding this clone: One end of the junction is discordant with germline, which a read error may explain. The CDR3 loop is CASSEILAVAGVF. The DNA for the CDR3 is TGTGCCAGCAGTGAAATACTAGCGGTAGCAGGGGTCTTC. The genes are TRBV2 and TRBJ2-1; 8 bases are shared with TRBD2. Germline values: CDR1 SNHLY, CDR2 FYNNEI. This CDR3 spans 13 amino acids. Supplemented by reference TRBV2 and TRBJ2-1, the full variable domain reads EPEVTQTPSHQVTQMGQEVILRCVPISNHLYFYWYRQILGQKVEFLVSFYNNEISEKSEIFDDQFSVERPDGSNFTLKIRSTKLEDSAMYFCASSEILAVAGVFGPGTRLTVL.

The V call is TRBV18, the J call TRBJ2-5; the match to TRBD1 covers 10 bases. Losses at the gene ends were 4 bases for V and 3 bases for J; bases not matched to a gene: 5. Per the germline V gene, CDR1 is KGHSH and CDR2 is LQKENI. The CDR3 has 15 amino acids. Here the CDR3 reads CASSLRQGAEETQYF. The CDR3 bases are TGTGCCAGCTCACTGCGACAGGGGGCGGAAGAGACCCAGTACTTC.

The CDR3 protein is CASSLDVAGAIEQYF. The CDR3 region has the DNA TGTGCCAGCAGCTTAGATGTAGCGGGAGCCATCGAGCAGTACTTC. V is TRBV7-9 and J is TRBJ2-7; 9 nucleotides line up with TRBD2. Germline V lookup: CDR1 SEHNR, CDR2 FQNEAQ (reference sequence). The CDR3 consists of 15 residues. V lost 1 base, J lost 6 bases, and 7 bases stayed unmatched.